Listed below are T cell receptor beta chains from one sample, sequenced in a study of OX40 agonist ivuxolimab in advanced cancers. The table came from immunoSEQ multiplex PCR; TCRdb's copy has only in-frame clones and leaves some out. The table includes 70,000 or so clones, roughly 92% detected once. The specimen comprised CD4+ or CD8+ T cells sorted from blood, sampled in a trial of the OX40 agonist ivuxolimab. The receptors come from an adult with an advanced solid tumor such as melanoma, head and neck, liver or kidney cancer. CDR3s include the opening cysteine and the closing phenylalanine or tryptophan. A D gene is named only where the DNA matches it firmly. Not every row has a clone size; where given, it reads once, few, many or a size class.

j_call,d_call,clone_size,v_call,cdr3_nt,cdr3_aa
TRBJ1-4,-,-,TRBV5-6,TGTGCCAGCAGCCCCGGGACGCCAACTAATGAAAAACTGTTTTTT,CASSPGTPTNEKLFF
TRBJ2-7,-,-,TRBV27,TGTGCCAGCCGGGCAGGGGGGGTTCGGTACTTC,CASRAGGVRYF
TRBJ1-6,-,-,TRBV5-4,TGTGCCAGCAGCGGTGGACCGGCGGATTCACCCCTCCACTTT,CASSGGPADSPLHF
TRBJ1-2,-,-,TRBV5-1,TGCGCCAGCAGCCCGGGACTGTCGACTTATGGCTACACCTTC,CASSPGLSTYGYTF
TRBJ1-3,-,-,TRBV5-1,TGCGCCAGCAGTCTTGACAACGGAAACACCATATATTTT,CASSLDNGNTIYF
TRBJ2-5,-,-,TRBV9,TGTGCCAGCAGCGTGGGACAAACGCTGTGGGAGACCCAGTACTTC,CASSVGQTLWETQYF
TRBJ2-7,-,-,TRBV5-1,TGCGCCAGCAGCCCGTTCCGGGGGGCAGGGAACGAGCAGTACTTC,CASSPFRGAGNEQYF
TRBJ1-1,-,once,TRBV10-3,TGTGCCATCAACCGAGGGAGCAACACTGAAGCTTTCTTT,CAINRGSNTEAFF
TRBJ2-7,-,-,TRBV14,TGTGCCAGCAGCCAAGATCCTCGGAGGGTACTCAACGAGCAGTACTTC,CASSQDPRRVLNEQYF
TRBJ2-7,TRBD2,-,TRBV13,TGTGCCAGCAGCTTAGGGTTAGCGGGGGTTCCCGAGCAGTACTTC,CASSLGLAGVPEQYF
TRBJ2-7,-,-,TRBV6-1,TGTGCCAGCAGGGTCCCAGACGAGCAGTACTTC,CASRVPDEQYF
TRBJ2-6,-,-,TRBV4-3,TGCGCCAGCAGCCAAGATCACGAGGGGCTGGCTGGGGCCAACGTCCTGACTTTC,CASSQDHEGLAGANVLTF
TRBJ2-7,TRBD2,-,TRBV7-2,TGTGCCAGCAGCGCCTTATTCAGCGGGGGGGCCTACGAGCAGTACTTC,CASSALFSGGAYEQYF
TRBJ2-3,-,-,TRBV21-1,TGTGCCAGCAGCAAAGCAGGAGGGGGGGGAGATACGCAGTATTTT,CASSKAGGGGDTQYF
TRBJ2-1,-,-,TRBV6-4,TGTGCCAGCAGTGAGACCACAGGGTCTTGGGATGAGCAGTTCTTC,CASSETTGSWDEQFF
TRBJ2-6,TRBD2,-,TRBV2,TGTGCCAGCGCAGATGAGGGACTAGCGGGGGGGTCTGGGGCCAACGTCCTGACTTTC,CASADEGLAGGSGANVLTF
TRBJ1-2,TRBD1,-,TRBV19,TGTGCCAGTAAGCGACAGGGAAACTATGGCTACACCTTC,CASKRQGNYGYTF
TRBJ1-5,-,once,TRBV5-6,TGTGCCAGCAGCGTCGGGGGTCGTCAGCCCCAGCATTTT,CASSVGGRQPQHF
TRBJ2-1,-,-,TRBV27,TGTGCCAGCTGTGTGGGACTGAGCTCCTACAATGAGCAGTTCTTC,CASCVGLSSYNEQFF
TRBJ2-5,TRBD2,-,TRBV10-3,TGTGCCATCAGTGCGTCCTCCGGGACTAGCGGAAAGGAGACCCAGTACTTC,CAISASSGTSGKETQYF
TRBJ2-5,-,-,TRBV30,TGTGCCTGGAGTCTCCCCTGGGACCGGGAGACCCAGTACTTC,CAWSLPWDRETQYF
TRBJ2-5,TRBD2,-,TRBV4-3,TGCGCCAGCAGCCAAGGGGCGACTAGCGGGGCTCAAGAGACCCAGTACTTC,CASSQGATSGAQETQYF
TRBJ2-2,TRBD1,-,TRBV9,TGTGCCAGCAGCGTAGCACGGGACAGGGCGGGCACCGGGGAGCTGTTTTTT,CASSVARDRAGTGELFF
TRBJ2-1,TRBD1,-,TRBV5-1,TGCGCCAGCAGCTTTGGGACAGGGAACGTTCGTGAGCAGTTCTTC,CASSFGTGNVREQFF